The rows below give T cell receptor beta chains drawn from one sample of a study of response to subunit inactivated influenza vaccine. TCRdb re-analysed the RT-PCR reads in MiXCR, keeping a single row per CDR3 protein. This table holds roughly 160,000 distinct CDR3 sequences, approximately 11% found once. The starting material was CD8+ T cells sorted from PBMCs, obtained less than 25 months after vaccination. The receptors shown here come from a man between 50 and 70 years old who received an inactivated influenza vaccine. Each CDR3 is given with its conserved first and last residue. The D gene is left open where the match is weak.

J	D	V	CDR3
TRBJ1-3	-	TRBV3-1	CASSHSRISSGNTIYF
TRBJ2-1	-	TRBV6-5	CASSYPSLGPGYEQFF
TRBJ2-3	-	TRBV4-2	CASSPEGLLTDTQYF
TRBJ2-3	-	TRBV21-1	CASKTGTSGTDTQYF
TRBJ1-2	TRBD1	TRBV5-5	CASSPDRVVGYTF
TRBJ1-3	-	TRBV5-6	CASSENPWDTIYF
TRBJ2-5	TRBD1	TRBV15	CATSRVKGASETQYF
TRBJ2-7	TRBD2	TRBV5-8	CASSLGVAGGPDEQYF
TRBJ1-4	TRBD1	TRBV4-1	CASSQFWGQINEKLFF
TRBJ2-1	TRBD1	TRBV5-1	CASSPDRGAYNEQFF
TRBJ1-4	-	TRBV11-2	CASSLTGPGRLFF
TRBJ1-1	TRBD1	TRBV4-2	CASSQARTGLNTEAFF
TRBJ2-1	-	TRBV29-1	CSVEGGALPLAEQFF
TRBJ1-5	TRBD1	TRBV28	CASRPTGINQPQHF
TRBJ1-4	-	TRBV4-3	CASSQGVTTNEKLFF
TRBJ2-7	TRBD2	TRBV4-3	CASSQDSLAGGTYEQYF
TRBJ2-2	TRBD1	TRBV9	CASSRTGGIGTGELFF
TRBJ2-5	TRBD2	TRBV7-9	CASSLADVAGEQETQYF
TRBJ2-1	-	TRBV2	CASSESPSWGDEQFF
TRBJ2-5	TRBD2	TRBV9	CASSSLLAGVETQYF
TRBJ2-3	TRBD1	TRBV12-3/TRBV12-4	CASSGTATSTDTQYF
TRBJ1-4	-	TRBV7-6	CASSLGAAGETEKLFF
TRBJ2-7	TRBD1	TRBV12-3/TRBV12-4	CASRSDGTGSYEQYF
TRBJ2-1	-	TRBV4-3	CASSQAVAAYNEQFF
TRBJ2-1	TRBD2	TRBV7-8	CASSFSPGRAGYNEQFF
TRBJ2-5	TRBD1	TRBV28	CASIGQDQETQYF